The sequence of this T cell receptor beta chain was determined in a study of cytomegalovirus exposure and HLA in healthy donors. Across the study: From about 200 million T cells, an earlier analysis saw approximately 110 million unique TCR beta sequences. General study findings and limits: Most TCR sequences were rare, but some public TCRs occurred in many donors. Roughly uniform sequencing depth across donors was assumed, possibly incorrectly.

CDR3 length: 15 residues. Germline V CDR1 and CDR2: SEHNR, FQNEAQ (reference sequence). Trimming pared 5 bases from V and 7 bases from J, leaving 18 bases between. This clone was observed a single time. What it binds is unknown. The primer mix had 60 Vbeta and 13 Jbeta primers. Data came from immunoSEQ multiplex PCR; TCRdb stores just in-frame clones and leaves some out. This table has 130,000 to 150,000 clones, roughly 76% appearing once. The receptor's source is a woman younger than 45 in good health and CMV-seronegative. The rearrangement joins TRBV7-9 to TRBJ2-1; the D gene is possibly TRBD1 (5 bases). Sample: PBMCs. The CDR3 nucleotides are TGTGCCAGCAGCCCTCGCCAGGGTCTAGTTAATGAGCAGTTCTTC. Protein: CASSPRQGLVNEQFF.